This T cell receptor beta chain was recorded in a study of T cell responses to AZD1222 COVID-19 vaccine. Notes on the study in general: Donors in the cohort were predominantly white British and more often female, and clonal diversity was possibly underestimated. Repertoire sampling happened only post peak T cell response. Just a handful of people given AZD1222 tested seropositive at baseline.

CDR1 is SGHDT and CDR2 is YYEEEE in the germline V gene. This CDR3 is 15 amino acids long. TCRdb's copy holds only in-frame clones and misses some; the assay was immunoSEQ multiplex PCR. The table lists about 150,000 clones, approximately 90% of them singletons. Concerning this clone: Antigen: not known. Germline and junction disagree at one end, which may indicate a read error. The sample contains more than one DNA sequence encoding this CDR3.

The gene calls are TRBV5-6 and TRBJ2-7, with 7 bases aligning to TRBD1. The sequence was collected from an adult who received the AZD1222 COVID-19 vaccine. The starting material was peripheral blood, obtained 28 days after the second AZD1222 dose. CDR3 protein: CASSLEGGAGTEQYF. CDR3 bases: TGTGCCAGTAGCTTGGAAGGGGGCGCGGGCACCGAGCAGTACTTC.